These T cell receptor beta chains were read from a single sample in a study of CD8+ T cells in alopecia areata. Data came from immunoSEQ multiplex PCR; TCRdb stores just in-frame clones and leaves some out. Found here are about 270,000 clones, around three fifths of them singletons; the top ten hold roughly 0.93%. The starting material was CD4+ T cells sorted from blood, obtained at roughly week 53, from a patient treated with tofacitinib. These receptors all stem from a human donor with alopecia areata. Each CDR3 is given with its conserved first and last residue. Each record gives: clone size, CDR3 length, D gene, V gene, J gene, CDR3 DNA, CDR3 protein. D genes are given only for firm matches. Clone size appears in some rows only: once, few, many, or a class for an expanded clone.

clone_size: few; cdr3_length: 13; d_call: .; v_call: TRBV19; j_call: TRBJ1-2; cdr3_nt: TGTGCCAGTAGGCAGCTAACAAACTATGGCTACACCTTC; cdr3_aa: CASRQLTNYGYTF
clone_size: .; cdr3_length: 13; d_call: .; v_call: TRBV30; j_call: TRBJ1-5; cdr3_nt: TGTGCCTGGAACAGGGACCCGAATCAGCCCCAGCATTTT; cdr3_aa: CAWNRDPNQPQHF
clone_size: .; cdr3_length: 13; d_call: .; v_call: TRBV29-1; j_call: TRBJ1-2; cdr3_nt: TGCAGCGTTCCACAGGTTTTAGGCTATGGCTACACCTTC; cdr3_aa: CSVPQVLGYGYTF
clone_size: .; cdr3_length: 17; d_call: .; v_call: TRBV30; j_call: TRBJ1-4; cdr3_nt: TGTGCCTGGAGTGCGGCACAGGGTAGATCAGCTAATGAAAAACTGTTTTTT; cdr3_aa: CAWSAAQGRSANEKLFF
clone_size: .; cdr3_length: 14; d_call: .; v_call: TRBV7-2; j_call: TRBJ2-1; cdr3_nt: TGTGCCAGCAGCCCTGGGACCAGCCGGCATGAGCAGTTCTTC; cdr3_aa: CASSPGTSRHEQFF
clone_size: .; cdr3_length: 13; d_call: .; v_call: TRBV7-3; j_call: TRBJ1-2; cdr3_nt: TGTGCCAGCAGCCTCGGCCTGAACTATGGCTACACCTTC; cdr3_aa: CASSLGLNYGYTF
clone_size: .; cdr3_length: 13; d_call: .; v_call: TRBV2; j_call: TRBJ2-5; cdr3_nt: TGTGCCAGCAGTGAATTAAGATCGGAGACCCAGTACTTC; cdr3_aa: CASSELRSETQYF
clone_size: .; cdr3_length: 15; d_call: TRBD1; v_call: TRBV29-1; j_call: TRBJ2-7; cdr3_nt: TGCAGCGTTTTTTCCGGGACAGCAACCCCCTACGAGCAGTACTTC; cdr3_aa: CSVFSGTATPYEQYF
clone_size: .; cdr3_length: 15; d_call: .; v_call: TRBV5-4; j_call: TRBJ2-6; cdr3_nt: TGTGCCAGCAGCTTCACAGGGCCTGGGGCCAACGTCCTGACTTTC; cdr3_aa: CASSFTGPGANVLTF
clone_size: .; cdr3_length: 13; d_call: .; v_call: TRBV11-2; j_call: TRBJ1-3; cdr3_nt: TGTGCCAGCAGCCAGGGGACCAGAAACACCATATATTTT; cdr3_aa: CASSQGTRNTIYF
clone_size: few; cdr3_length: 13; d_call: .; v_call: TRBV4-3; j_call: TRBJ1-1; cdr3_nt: TGCGCCAGCAGCCGTGGGGTGAACACTGAAGCTTTCTTT; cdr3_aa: CASSRGVNTEAFF
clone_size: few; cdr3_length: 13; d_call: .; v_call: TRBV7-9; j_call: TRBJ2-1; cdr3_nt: TGTGCCAGCAGCTTAGACTCGGGCGGTGAGCAGTTCTTC; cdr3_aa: CASSLDSGGEQFF
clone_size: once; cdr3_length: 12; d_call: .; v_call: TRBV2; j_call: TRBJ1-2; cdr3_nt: TGTGCCAGTTCAGGGGCCCTGTGGGGCTACACCTTC; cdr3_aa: CASSGALWGYTF
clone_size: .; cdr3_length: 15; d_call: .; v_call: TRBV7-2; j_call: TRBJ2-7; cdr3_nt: TGTGCCAGCAGCTTCCTTCCGGACACCTCCTACGAGCAGTACTTC; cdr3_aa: CASSFLPDTSYEQYF
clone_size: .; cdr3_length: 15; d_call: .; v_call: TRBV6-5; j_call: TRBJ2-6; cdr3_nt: TGTGCCAGCAGTTACAGCAGGGCCGGGGCCAACGTCCTGACTTTC; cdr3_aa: CASSYSRAGANVLTF
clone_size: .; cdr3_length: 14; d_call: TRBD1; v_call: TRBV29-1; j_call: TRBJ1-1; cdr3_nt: TGCAGCGTTGGCGAACAGGGGGCTGGGACTGAAGCTTTCTTT; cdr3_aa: CSVGEQGAGTEAFF
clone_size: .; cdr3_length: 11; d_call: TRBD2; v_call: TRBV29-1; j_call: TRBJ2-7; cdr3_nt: TGCAGCGGTGTACTAGCGGGGAAACAGTACTTC; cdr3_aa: CSGVLAGKQYF
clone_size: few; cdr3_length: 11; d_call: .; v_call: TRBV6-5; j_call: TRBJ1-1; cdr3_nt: TGTGCCAGTTCAGGGCCCCGTGAAGCTTTCTTT; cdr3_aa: CASSGPREAFF
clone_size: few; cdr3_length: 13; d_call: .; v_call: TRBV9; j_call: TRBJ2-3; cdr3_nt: TGTGCCAGCAGCGCTAGTATTCACGATACGCAGTATTTT; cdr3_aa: CASSASIHDTQYF
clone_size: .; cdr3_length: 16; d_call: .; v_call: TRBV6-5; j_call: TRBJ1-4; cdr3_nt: TGTGCCAGCAGTTACTCAGGGGGGCCTGGAAAGGAAAAACTGTTTTTT; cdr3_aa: CASSYSGGPGKEKLFF
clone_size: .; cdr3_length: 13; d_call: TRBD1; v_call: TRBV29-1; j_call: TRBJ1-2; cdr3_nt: TGCAGCGTTGTGGGACAGGGACCGAGTAGCTACACCTTC; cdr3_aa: CSVVGQGPSSYTF
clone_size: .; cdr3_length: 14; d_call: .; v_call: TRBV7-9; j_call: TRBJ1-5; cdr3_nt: TGTGCCAGCAGCGACGTTGGGGGCAATCAGCCCCAGCATTTT; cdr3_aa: CASSDVGGNQPQHF
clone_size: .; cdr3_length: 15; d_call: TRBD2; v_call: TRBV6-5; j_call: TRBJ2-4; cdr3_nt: TGTGCCAGCAGCCCCAGGCGGGGGGACAAAAACATTCAGTACTTC; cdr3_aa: CASSPRRGDKNIQYF
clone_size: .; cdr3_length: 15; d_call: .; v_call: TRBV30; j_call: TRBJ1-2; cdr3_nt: TGTGCCCGGAAGGTGGGCCCTTTGGTCCCCCATGGCTACACCTTC; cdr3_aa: CARKVGPLVPHGYTF
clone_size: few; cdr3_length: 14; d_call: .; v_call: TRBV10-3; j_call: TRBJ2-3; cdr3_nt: TGTGCCATCACCCAAGGGCGCAGCACAGATACGCAGTATTTT; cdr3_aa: CAITQGRSTDTQYF
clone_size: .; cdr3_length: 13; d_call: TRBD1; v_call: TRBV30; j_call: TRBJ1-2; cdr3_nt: TGTGCCTGGAACCTGGACAGGGCCTATGGCTACACCTTC; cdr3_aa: CAWNLDRAYGYTF
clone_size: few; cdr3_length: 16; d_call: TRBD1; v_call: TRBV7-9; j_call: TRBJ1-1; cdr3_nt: TGTGCCAGCAGCTTACTTTTGGGACAGGGGCCTCCTGAAGCTTTCTTT; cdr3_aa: CASSLLLGQGPPEAFF
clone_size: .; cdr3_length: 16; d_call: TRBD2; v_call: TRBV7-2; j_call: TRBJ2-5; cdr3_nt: TGTGCCAGCAGGCGCGACGGGACTAGCGTCCAAGAGACCCAGTACTTC; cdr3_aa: CASRRDGTSVQETQYF
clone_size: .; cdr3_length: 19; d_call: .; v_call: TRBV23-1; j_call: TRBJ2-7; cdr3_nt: TGCGCCAGCAGTCGAAATACACCCCCCGGGACAACCCTCGTCTACGAGCAGTACTTC; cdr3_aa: CASSRNTPPGTTLVYEQYF
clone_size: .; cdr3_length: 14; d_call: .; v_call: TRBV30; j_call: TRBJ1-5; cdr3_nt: TGTGCCTGGAGCCAAGGGCTTAGCAATCAGCCCCAGCATTTT; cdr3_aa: CAWSQGLSNQPQHF
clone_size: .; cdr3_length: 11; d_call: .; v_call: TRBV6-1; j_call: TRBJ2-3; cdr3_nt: TGTGCCAGCCAGGGGACAGATACGCAGTATTTT; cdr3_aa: CASQGTDTQYF
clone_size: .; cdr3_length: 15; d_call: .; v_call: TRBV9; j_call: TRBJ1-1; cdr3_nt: TGTGCCAGCAGCGGACACGGTACAATGAACACTGAAGCTTTCTTT; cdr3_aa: CASSGHGTMNTEAFF
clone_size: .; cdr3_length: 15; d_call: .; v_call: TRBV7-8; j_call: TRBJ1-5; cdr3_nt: TGTGCCAGCAGCTCTACGGGCGCTACCAATCAGCCCCAGCATTTT; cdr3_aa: CASSSTGATNQPQHF
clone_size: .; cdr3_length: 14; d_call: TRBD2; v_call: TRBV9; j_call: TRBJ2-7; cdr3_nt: TGTGCCAGCAGCGTAGCTACGGGGGGATACGAGCAGTACTTC; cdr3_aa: CASSVATGGYEQYF
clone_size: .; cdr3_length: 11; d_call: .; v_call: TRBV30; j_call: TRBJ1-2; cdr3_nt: TGTGCCTGGGGCAGGGGATACGGCTACACCTTC; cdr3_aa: CAWGRGYGYTF
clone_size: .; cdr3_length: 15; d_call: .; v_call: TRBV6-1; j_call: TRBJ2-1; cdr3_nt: TGTGCCAGCAGTGAAGAGATTTGGTATGGAACAGGCCAGTTCTTC; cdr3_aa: CASSEEIWYGTGQFF
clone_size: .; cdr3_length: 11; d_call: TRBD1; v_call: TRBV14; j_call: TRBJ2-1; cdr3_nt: TGTGCCAGCAGCCGGACAGGACGGCCGTTCTTC; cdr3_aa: CASSRTGRPFF